The 11 T cell receptor beta chains reported below all come from one sample, sequenced in a study of shared clonotypes between healthy human individuals. The protocol was immunoSEQ multiplex PCR, while the TCRdb copy is restricted to in-frame clones and leaves out a portion. Among 330,000 or so clones, roughly 80% were seen once, and the ten largest hold 8.5% to 12%. Sequences were obtained from memory CD4+ T cells sorted from blood. Subset specified: CD45RA-negative fraction. The receptors here all came from a young man in good health.

The rearrangement joins TRBV5-1 to TRBJ2-2; 7 positions match TRBD2. V dropped 6 bases and J dropped 7; count of bases not matched to a gene: 12. Looked up from germline, CDR1 is SGHRS and CDR2 is YFSETQ. This CDR3 has 15 amino acids. CDR3 coding DNA: TGCGCCAGCATTCCAGCGGGGTCGTCGAGCGGGGAGCTGTTTTTT. Its translation: CASIPAGSSSGELFF.

The chain joins TRBV5-4 to TRBJ1-5; D remains ambiguous. The V end was cut by 2 bases, the J end by 5 bases, with 8 bases between. The CDR3 is 13 residues long. CDR1 and CDR2 (germline): SGHNT, YYREEE (reference sequence). The CDR3, as DNA: TGTGCCAGCAGCTTCGGCAGAGATCAGCCCCAGCATTTT. This codes for CASSFGRDQPQHF.

This chain uses TRBV7-2 with TRBJ2-3; possibly TRBD1 or TRBD2 for D (5 bases each). This CDR3 region has 13 residues. In germline, CDR1 is SGHTA, CDR2 FQGNSA. Deletions cut 3 bases from V and 3 bases from J, with 7 bases between. The CDR3 loop reads CASSLGVTDTQYF. In DNA form, the CDR3 reads TGTGCCAGCAGCTTGGGGGTGACAGATACGCAGTATTTT.

A few counts support this clone. The chain links TRBV28 to TRBJ1-4; unclear D gene. V was pared by 7 bases and J by 4 bases, with 7 bases between. Germline V gives CDR1 MDHEN, CDR2 SYDVKM. The CDR3 has 12 amino acids. In DNA, the CDR3 is TGTGCCAGCACCAGCCTTAATGAAAAACTGTTTTTT. The encoded protein is CASTSLNEKLFF.

In this sample, this clone turned up once. The chain has TRBV5-1 and TRBJ2-4; 11 nucleotides line up with TRBD2. CDR3 length equals 21 residues. The junction had 20 bases not matched to a gene; V was cut back by 4 bases and J by 2 bases. From germline, CDR1 is SGHRS and CDR2 YFSETQ. The CDR3 protein is CASSLLAGGPFILSTKNIQYF. For the CDR3, the DNA is TGCGCCAGCAGCCTTTTAGCGGGAGGGCCGTTCATTCTGAGTACCAAAAACATTCAGTACTTC.

This chain joins TRBV20-1 and TRBJ2-3; D is unresolved. V was clipped by 2 bases and J by 7 bases, with 4 bases between them. CDR3 length: 10 residues. The germline V gene has CDR1 DFQATT and CDR2 SNEGSKA (reference sequence). The CDR3 spells CSARPHTQYF. DNA for the CDR3: TGCAGTGCTAGACCTCATACGCAGTATTTT.

The chain links TRBV7-2 to TRBJ2-3, with D hard to call. The CDR3 has 13 residues. V was pared by 5 bases and J by 2 bases, with 8 bases between. Germline V gives CDR1 SGHTA, CDR2 FQGNSA. The CDR3 DNA is TGTGCCAGCAGCGTCCCCCACACAGATACGCAGTATTTT. Translated, it gives CASSVPHTDTQYF.

This chain uses TRBV12-5 with TRBJ2-2, with D unclear. Germline CDR1 LGHNT, CDR2 FRNRAP. The CDR3 length is 14 residues. V was clipped by 1 base and J by 4 bases, with 7 bases between them. This chain's CDR3 is CASGLGSGTGELFF. As DNA, the CDR3 is TGTGCTAGTGGTTTGGGTTCGGGCACCGGGGAGCTGTTTTTT.

This clone showed up just once. At one boundary the junction diverges from the germline segment, which might be a read error. The chain is built from TRBV7-7 and TRBJ2-2; D gene uncertain. Germline-derived CDR1 and CDR2 are SSHAT and FNYEAQ (reference sequence). The CDR3 is 14 amino acids. DNA for the CDR3: TGTGCTAGCAGCTTAGCAGAGGCTGCCGGGGAGCTGTTTTTT. This codes for CASSLAEAAGELFF.

The chain has TRBV5-5 and TRBJ2-3; D possibly corresponds to TRBD2 (5 bases). CDR3 length equals 13 residues. V lost 4 bases, J lost 4 bases, and 10 bases lay in between. Germline CDR1 SGHKS, CDR2 YYEKEE (reference sequence). CDR3 amino acids: CASSPGVADTQYF. The DNA of the CDR3 is TGTGCCAGCAGCCCCGGGGTCGCAGATACGCAGTATTTT.

This clone was recorded only once. The gene calls are TRBV7-3 and TRBJ2-5; maybe TRBD2 (6 bases). The germline V gene has CDR1 SGHTA and CDR2 FQGTGA. V lost 2 bases and J 5 bases, leaving 12 bases between the germline ends. This CDR3 has 14 amino acids. CDR3 region: CASSLSGTGETQYF. For the CDR3, the DNA is TGTGCCAGCAGCTTATCTGGGACTGGGGAGACCCAGTACTTC.